These 17 T cell receptor beta chains share one sample of origin, sequenced in a study of T cells in localized non-small cell lung cancer. Clones were sequenced by immunoSEQ multiplex PCR, and TCRdb holds only the in-frame ones, with some missing. The table has approximately 41,000 clones, about 88% seen once. This sample comprised peripheral blood, obtained before any cancer treatment. These receptor sequences come from a woman aged 18-55 years with stage III lung adenocarcinoma.

This clone appeared once. The chain uses TRBV5-4 and TRBJ2-5; D call uncertain. This CDR3 is 14 amino acids long. V lost 0 bases and J 5 bases, leaving 11 bases between the germline ends. Germline CDR1 reads SGHNT; CDR2 reads YYREEE (reference sequence). The CDR3 reads CASSLEAGPETQYF. The CDR3 region has the DNA TGTGCCAGCAGCTTGGAGGCAGGTCCGGAGACCCAGTACTTC.

The chain uses TRBV6-6 and TRBJ1-1; TRBD1 is a possible D gene (6 bases). This CDR3 has 14 residues. V lost 0 bases to trimming and J lost 4 bases, with 9 bases between them. CDR1 is MNHNY and CDR2 is SVGAGI in the germline V gene (reference sequence). The CDR3 is CASSYSKGGTEAFF. DNA of the CDR3: TGTGCCAGCAGTTACTCGAAGGGGGGCACTGAAGCTTTCTTT.

J is TRBJ2-1 and V is TRBV6-5, with D unclear. V dropped 4 bases and J dropped 7 bases, with 20 bases sitting between them. The CDR3 is made up of 16 amino acids. Germline values: CDR1 MNHEY, CDR2 SVGAGI. For the CDR3, the DNA is TGTGCCAGCAGTTCCCTTACGAGAGGTCGGTGGAATGAGCAGTTCTTC. Translation: CASSSLTRGRWNEQFF.

The chain carries TRBV7-3 and TRBJ2-1; D remains unclear. Germline loops: CDR1 SGHTA, CDR2 FQGTGA. The CDR3 totals 13 residues. V was shortened by 1 base and J by 4 bases, with 5 bases between the two germline ends. The CDR3 sequence: CASSLMGYNEQFF. The CDR3 nucleotides read TGTGCCAGCAGCTTAATGGGGTACAATGAGCAGTTCTTC.

The chain carries TRBV30 and TRBJ2-6; possibly TRBD2 for D (6 bases). The V and J ends lost 5 bases and 4 bases respectively, with 15 bases between them. Germline lookup yields CDR1 GTSNPN and CDR2 SVGIG (reference sequence). This CDR3 has 15 amino acids. For the CDR3, the DNA is TGTGCCTGGGCCCTCCGGGGGTCGGGGGCCAACGTCCTGACTTTC. It specifies CAWALRGSGANVLTF.

The gene calls are TRBV5-1 and TRBJ2-2; 11 bases match TRBD1. J gave up 4 bases and V 7 bases, and 6 bases lay outside the gene matches. The CDR3 spans 15 residues. Germline CDR1 SGHRS, CDR2 YFSETQ. The CDR3 DNA sequence: TGCGCCAGCTCAAGGACAGGGGGCCTCACCGGGGAGCTGTTTTTT. It codes for CASSRTGGLTGELFF.

The table lists this clone with a count of one. The chain couples TRBV2 to TRBJ2-7; TRBD2 agrees at 8 bases. Losses at the gene ends were 3 bases for V and 13 bases for J; bases not matched to a gene: 11. The germline CDR1 and CDR2 sequences are SNHLY and FYNNEI. There are 13 residues in the CDR3. The CDR3 DNA reads as TGTGCCAGCAGTGAGACGGGGGGGCTGGCTTGCTACTTC. This gives the protein CASSETGGLACYF.

The rearrangement uses TRBV12-1 and TRBJ1-5; TRBD1 is taken as the D call from the table, unchecked against the DNA. TRBV12-1 is classified as a pseudogene. This CDR3 is built from 13 residues. The CDR3 DNA sequence: TGTGCCAGCAGCTTGGGCAGGGCACAGCCCCAGCATTTT. Its translation is CASSLGRAQPQHF.

The genes are TRBV6-5 and TRBJ2-7; D unclear. Trimming left V 5 bases short and J 7 bases short, with 9 bases between. There are 11 residues in the CDR3. Per the germline V gene, CDR1 is MNHEY and CDR2 is SVGAGI. The CDR3 here is CASSNVGEQYF. The CDR3 DNA is TGTGCCAGCAGTAATGTGGGGGAGCAGTACTTC.

V and J are TRBV29-1 and TRBJ2-1; perhaps TRBD2 as D (5 bases). CDR3 length: 10 amino acids. V was trimmed by 3 bases and J by 15 bases, leaving 12 bases between them. The germline CDR1 and CDR2 sequences are SQVTM and ANQGSEA. The CDR3 region is CSVDRLPTFF. For the CDR3, the DNA is TGCAGCGTTGATCGACTACCGACGTTCTTC.

The J gene is TRBJ2-2, the V gene TRBV11-3; no firm D call. Per germline, CDR1 SGHNT and CDR2 YENEEA. Deletions cut 3 bases from V and 2 bases from J, with 7 bases between. CDR3 size: 14 residues. As DNA, the CDR3 is TGTGCCAGCAGCTTGGGCGGCAACACCGGGGAGCTGTTTTTT. This sequence encodes CASSLGGNTGELFF.

V and J are TRBV19 and TRBJ2-2; D perhaps matches TRBD1 (5 bases). Deletions cut 6 bases from V and 1 base from J, with 6 bases between. Germline lookup yields CDR1 LNHDA and CDR2 SQIVND (reference sequence). CDR3 size: 13 residues. This chain's CDR3 is CASRDRNTGELFF. CDR3 nucleotides: TGTGCCAGTAGAGACAGGAACACCGGGGAGCTGTTTTTT.

This clone has a handful of counts. This chain uses TRBV7-8 with TRBJ2-5; D gene unclear. Germline V lookup: CDR1 SGHVS, CDR2 FQNEAQ. This CDR3 region has 15 residues. V lost 1 base and J lost 4, with 13 bases in between. The CDR3 region has the DNA TGTGCCAGCAGCTTAGGGGTAGGACCTGGAGAGACCCAGTACTTC. It encodes CASSLGVGPGETQYF. Full variable domain (outside the CDR3, taken from reference TRBV7-8 and TRBJ2-5): GAGVSQSPRYKVAKRGQDVALRCDPISGHVSLFWYQQALGQGPEFLTYFQNEAQLDKSGLPSDRFFAERPEGSVSTLKIQRTQQEDSAVYLCASSLGVGPGETQYFGPGTRLLVL.

The gene calls are TRBV6-1 and TRBJ2-3, with D tentatively TRBD2 (5 bases). The germline V and J ends were trimmed by 2 bases and 4 bases, with 13 bases remaining between them. Germline lookup yields CDR1 MNHNS and CDR2 SASEGT. The CDR3 runs to 15 residues. The CDR3 loop reads CASSESRGRADTQYF. DNA for the CDR3: TGTGCCAGCAGTGAAAGTCGGGGTCGGGCAGATACGCAGTATTTT.

This clone was recorded only once. The rearrangement uses TRBV6-6 and TRBJ1-6; no reliable D call. V shed 2 bases and J shed 7 bases, with 6 bases lying between them. The CDR3 sequence is 13 residues long. Looked up from germline, CDR1 is MNHNY and CDR2 is SVGAGI (reference sequence). CDR3 nucleotide sequence: TGTGCCAGCAGTTACAGGGAAAATTCACCCCTCCACTTT. It encodes CASSYRENSPLHF.

The gene calls are TRBV7-7 and TRBJ2-3, with D hard to call. The CDR3 contains 13 residues. Trimming cost V 1 base and J 4 bases, with 6 bases left between them. CDR1 is SSHAT and CDR2 is FNYEAQ in the germline V gene (reference sequence). This chain's CDR3 is CASSLDFADTQYF. In DNA, the CDR3 is TGTGCCAGCAGCTTAGATTTCGCAGATACGCAGTATTTT.

The chain uses TRBV2 and TRBJ2-7; D is perhaps TRBD2 (6 bases). The CDR3 sequence is 13 residues long. Germline V lookup: CDR1 SNHLY, CDR2 FYNNEI. The V end lost 2 bases, the J end lost 2 bases, and 7 bases lay between the germline ends. The CDR3 protein is CASSEWGAYEQYF. The CDR3 DNA sequence: TGTGCCAGCAGTGAATGGGGGGCCTACGAGCAGTACTTC.